These 31 T cell receptor beta chains came from one sample sequenced in a study of blood T cell repertoires in COVID-19. The method was immunoSEQ multiplex PCR; TCRdb's version includes in-frame clones alone and lacks a portion of them. The sample lists about 45,000 clones; 80% were seen once. What was sequenced was peripheral blood. Source of these receptors: a man aged 70-80 years with acute or convalescent COVID-19.

In this sample, this clone turned up once. The chain links TRBV15 to TRBJ2-1; D gene unclear. The length of the CDR3 is 16 residues. The germline V gene encodes CDR1 LNHNV and CDR2 YYDKDF (reference sequence). V was cut by 1 base and J by 2 bases, with 12 bases left in between. This chain's CDR3 is CATSRVGQAAYNEQFF. The CDR3 bases are TGTGCCACCAGCAGAGTCGGTCAGGCAGCCTACAATGAGCAGTTCTTC.

The V and J genes are TRBV12-5 and TRBJ1-1; D is unclear. This CDR3 spans 11 amino acids. Germline values: CDR1 LGHNT, CDR2 FRNRAP. V gave up 0 bases and J gave up 10 bases, with 6 bases separating them. CDR3 DNA: TGTGCTAGTGGTTTGGTACTACCAGCTTTCTTT. Protein product: CASGLVLPAFF.

This sequence joins TRBV12-5 and TRBJ1-5, with 7 bases matching TRBD1. The CDR3 sequence is 12 residues long. Germline V gene lookup returns CDR1 LGHNT and CDR2 FRNRAP. V dropped 9 bases and J dropped 6; count of bases not matched to a gene: 5. The CDR3 region is CASQQGPQPQHF. CDR3 sequence (DNA): TGTGCTAGCCAACAGGGGCCTCAGCCCCAGCATTTT.

The V and J genes are TRBV27 and TRBJ1-6, with 9 bases aligning to TRBD1. J was trimmed by 11 bases and V by 6 bases; bases with no gene match: 11. The CDR3 consists of 15 residues. Germline V lookup: CDR1 MNHEY, CDR2 SMNVEV (reference sequence). The CDR3 DNA reads TGTGCCAGCAGAGTTGGGGACAGGGCTCATCCACCCCTCCACTTT. It codes for CASRVGDRAHPPLHF.

The chain combines TRBV21-1 with TRBJ1-2; the DNA was not compared with TRBD1, the D call given in the table. TRBV21-1 is marked as a pseudogene. CDR3 length equals 16 residues. CDR3 sequence: CASSRRKGQGCYGYTF. The CDR3 DNA reads as TGTGCCAGCAGCCGAAGAAAGGGACAGGGATGCTATGGCTACACCTTC.

The chain is built from TRBV10-3 and TRBJ1-2; D might be TRBD1 (6 bases). This CDR3 is built from 16 residues. V dropped 1 base and J dropped 4 bases, with 16 bases sitting between them. Germline CDR1 and CDR2: ENHRY and SYGVKD. The CDR3, as DNA: TGTGCCATCAGTGAGTTGTCCACAGGGAGAGGCTATGGCTACACCTTC. It codes for CAISELSTGRGYGYTF.

The chain couples TRBV29-1 to TRBJ1-1, with a possible D match to TRBD1 (5 bases). Per germline, CDR1 SQVTM and CDR2 ANQGSEA. This CDR3 contains 11 residues. V gave up 5 bases and J gave up 4 bases, with 8 bases separating them. The CDR3 DNA is TGCAGCGTTATTGACAGCACTGAAGCTTTCTTT. It is translated as CSVIDSTEAFF.

V usage is TRBV19 and J usage is TRBJ1-5; D is ambiguous. The CDR3 is 15 residues long. Trimming stripped 7 bases from V and 0 bases from J, with 13 bases between. Looked up from germline, CDR1 is LNHDA and CDR2 is SQIVND (reference sequence). CDR3: CASTPGEYSNQPQHF. The CDR3 DNA is TGTGCCAGTACCCCGGGAGAGTATAGCAATCAGCCCCAGCATTTT.

The chain joins TRBV5-1 to TRBJ2-3, with 8 bases lining up with TRBD1. In germline, CDR1 is SGHRS, CDR2 YFSETQ. V shed 0 bases, J shed 6 bases, and the junction held 9 bases outside the gene matches. This CDR3 is built from 16 residues. The chain's CDR3 is CASSLGGRGLKDTQYF. CDR3 sequence (DNA): TGCGCCAGCAGCTTGGGGGGCAGGGGGCTAAAGGATACGCAGTATTTT.

This chain joins TRBV5-6 and TRBJ1-4, with D unresolved. Germline CDR1 reads SGHDT; CDR2 reads YYEEEE. The CDR3 contains 14 residues. V was pared by 4 bases and J by 8 bases, with 15 bases between. DNA of the CDR3: TGTGCCAGCAGCCCACCAGGCACGTTCGAAAAACTGTTTTTT. As protein: CASSPPGTFEKLFF.

In its sample, this clone was seen a few times. The chain is built from TRBV24-1 and TRBJ1-5, with 11 bases lining up with TRBD1. V lost 5 bases and J lost 11; bases outside the gene matches: 7. The length of the CDR3 is 14 residues. Germline CDR1 and CDR2: KGHDR and SFDVKD. CDR3 in amino acids: CATSGTGGDRAQHF. The CDR3 coding sequence is TGTGCCACCAGTGGGACAGGGGGCGATAGGGCCCAGCATTTT.

V gene TRBV19 combines with J gene TRBJ1-2; D is uncertain. CDR3 length: 11 amino acids. Trimming took 4 bases from V and 7 from J, leaving 7 bases between them. Germline-derived CDR1 and CDR2 are LNHDA and SQIVND (reference sequence). The CDR3: CASSRRSGYTF. As DNA, the CDR3 is TGTGCCAGTAGTAGGAGGAGTGGCTACACCTTC.

The chain employs TRBV11-2 and TRBJ2-2; 13 bases fit TRBD2. Unmatched junction bases numbered 5, after V lost 5 bases and J lost 8 bases. The CDR3 is 15 residues long. CDR1 is SGHAT and CDR2 is FQNNGV in the germline V gene. CDR3 sequence: CASSATSGGTGELFF. The CDR3 nucleotides read TGTGCCAGCAGCGCGACTAGCGGGGGGACGGGGGAGCTGTTTTTT.

This clone appeared a few times. V and J are TRBV28 and TRBJ2-5, with 11 bases aligning to TRBD1. The length of the CDR3 is 16 residues. Germline-derived CDR1 and CDR2 are MDHEN and SYDVKM. Trimming at V came to 2 bases and at J to 4 bases, leaving 6 bases not matched to a gene. The CDR3 loop is CASSLPLGTGGETQYF. The CDR3 DNA is TGTGCCAGCAGTTTACCCCTAGGGACAGGGGGAGAGACCCAGTACTTC.

This clone was detected a few times. The chain couples TRBV7-3 to TRBJ2-1; 8 positions match TRBD2. Germline values: CDR1 SGHTA, CDR2 FQGTGA. J was trimmed by 0 bases and V by 5 bases; bases with no gene match: 9. This CDR3 is 17 amino acids long. The CDR3 region has the DNA TGTGCCAGCAGCCCTAATGGCGGGGGGTCCTCCTACAATGAGCAGTTCTTC. Its translation is CASSPNGGGSSYNEQFF.

This clone is labeled as medium-sized. V gene TRBV11-1 combines with J gene TRBJ2-5; the match to TRBD2 covers 10 bases. Germline assignment: CDR1 SGHAT and CDR2 FQDESV (reference sequence). V lost 5 bases to trimming and J lost 4 bases; unmatched junction nucleotides: 10. CDR3 size: 16 residues. CDR3 in amino acids: CASSPGTLAGVETQYF. The CDR3 DNA reads TGTGCCAGCAGCCCCGGAACCCTAGCGGGGGTAGAGACCCAGTACTTC.

The count of this clone is one. The rearrangement uses TRBV7-2 and TRBJ1-2; 10 nucleotides match TRBD1. The CDR3 has 15 residues. Trimming at V came to 4 bases and at J to 6 bases, leaving 8 bases not matched to a gene. Germline CDR1 and CDR2: SGHTA and FQGNSA. This CDR3 is CASSSYGTGVNGYTF. The CDR3, as DNA: TGTGCCAGCAGCTCCTACGGGACAGGGGTTAATGGCTACACCTTC.

The J gene is TRBJ2-2, the V gene TRBV2; no firm D call. This CDR3 is 15 amino acids long. CDR1 is SNHLY, CDR2 FYNNEI, per germline. Between the trimmed V and J ends, which lost 3 bases and 6 bases, there was a span of 14 bases. The CDR3 bases are TGTGCCAGCAGTGAGGGCCTATCTCCCGCCGGGGAGCTGTTTTTT. Translation gives CASSEGLSPAGELFF.

This rearrangement joins TRBV2 to TRBJ2-5; no reliable D call. Germline V gives CDR1 SNHLY, CDR2 FYNNEI. Trimming cost V 7 bases and J 4 bases, with 13 bases left between them. This CDR3 is built from 13 residues. The CDR3 nucleotides read TGTGCCAGCAATTCAGGCCTTCGAGAGACCCAGTACTTC. Its translation is CASNSGLRETQYF. The full variable domain, with the rest looked up from reference TRBV2 and TRBJ2-5, is EPEVTQTPSHQVTQMGQEVILRCVPISNHLYFYWYRQILGQKVEFLVSFYNNEISEKSEIFDDQFSVERPDGSNFTLKIRSTKLEDSAMYFCASNSGLRETQYFGPGTRLLVL.

The genes are TRBV18 and TRBJ2-3, with TRBD1 matching over 9 bases. The CDR3 extends over 16 amino acids. V shed 2 bases, J shed 2 bases, and the junction held 5 bases outside the gene matches. The germline V gene has CDR1 KGHSH and CDR2 LQKENI. CDR3 DNA sequence: TGTGCCAGCTCACCAGGGACAGGGCGGGACACAGATACGCAGTATTTT. It codes for CASSPGTGRDTDTQYF.

The V gene is TRBV15, the J gene TRBJ1-4; TRBD1 matches 9 bases. V shed 3 bases, J shed 8 bases, and the junction held 7 bases outside the gene matches. Per the germline V gene, CDR1 is LNHNV and CDR2 is YYDKDF (reference sequence). The CDR3 spans 15 residues. The CDR3 reads CATSRGTGGYEKLFF. The CDR3 DNA follows: TGTGCCACCAGCAGGGGTACAGGGGGCTACGAAAAACTGTTTTTT.

V usage is TRBV24-1 and J usage is TRBJ2-2, with TRBD1 matching 7 bases. V trimming: 4 bases; J trimming: 6 bases; junction bases outside the gene matches: 16. This CDR3 has 18 amino acids. CDR1 is KGHDR and CDR2 is SFDVKD in the germline V gene. This CDR3 is CATSDAVGDSTGAGELFF. CDR3 sequence (DNA): TGTGCCACCAGTGACGCGGTTGGGGACAGCACGGGTGCCGGGGAGCTGTTTTTT.

The V and J genes are TRBV18 and TRBJ2-5, with 7 bases aligning to TRBD1. The CDR3 has 14 amino acids. Germline trimming cut 3 bases from V and 3 bases from J; bases unmatched to any gene: 4. CDR1 is KGHSH, CDR2 LQKENI, per germline. The CDR3 DNA is TGTGCCAGCTCACCCGGGACAGTCAAAGAGACCCAGTACTTC. This encodes CASSPGTVKETQYF. The full variable domain, in which reference TRBV18 and TRBJ2-5 provide the parts outside the CDR3, is NAGVMQNPRHLVRRRGQEARLRCSPMKGHSHVYWYRQLPEEGLKFMVYLQKENIIDESGMPKERFSAEFPKEGPSILRIQQVVRGDSAAYFCASSPGTVKETQYFGPGTRLLVL.

This sequence joins TRBV12-5 and TRBJ1-1; tentatively, D is TRBD1 (6 bases). Trimming removed 7 bases at V and 2 bases at J, with 20 bases between. The CDR3 length is 16 residues. Germline V CDR1 and CDR2: LGHNT, FRNRAP. DNA for the CDR3: TGTGCTAGTGCCACCTCGGCGGGGGCGGCCAACACTGAAGCTTTCTTT. Translating it yields CASATSAGAANTEAFF.

This clone occurred a few times. Within the sample, other DNA sequences also encode this same CDR3. The V call is TRBV11-2, the J call TRBJ2-7; unclear D gene. This CDR3 spans 11 amino acids. Germline assignment: CDR1 SGHAT and CDR2 FQNNGV. The V and J ends lost 4 bases and 2 bases respectively, with 3 bases between them. This chain's CDR3 is CASSSAYEQYF. CDR3 sequence (DNA): TGTGCCAGCAGCTCCGCCTACGAGCAGTACTTC. Full variable domain (rest looked up from reference TRBV11-2 and TRBJ2-7): EAGVAQSPRYKIIEKRQSVAFWCNPISGHATLYWYQQILGQGPKLLIQFQNNGVVDDSQLPKDRFSAERLKGVDSTLKIQPAKLEDSAVYLCASSSAYEQYFGPGTRLTVT.

This rearrangement joins TRBV13 to TRBJ2-1; TRBD1 is a possible D gene (6 bases). Trimming pared 5 bases from V and 0 bases from J, leaving 14 bases between. Germline CDR1 reads PRHDT; CDR2 reads FYEKMQ (reference sequence). The CDR3 loop spans 16 amino acids. Written as DNA, the CDR3 is TGTGCCAGCAGCCCCCGGACAGAGAGCTCCTACAATGAGCAGTTCTTC. It specifies CASSPRTESSYNEQFF.

The rearrangement joins TRBV6-5 to TRBJ1-3, with D maybe TRBD1 (6 bases). Germline loops: CDR1 MNHEY, CDR2 SVGAGI. V was shortened by 2 bases and J by 4 bases, with 12 bases between the two germline ends. The CDR3 totals 15 residues. This CDR3 is CASSYVNRAGNTIYF. The CDR3 DNA follows: TGTGCCAGCAGTTACGTGAACAGGGCCGGAAACACCATATATTTT.

In its sample, this clone was seen a few times. The chain has TRBV7-2 and TRBJ1-6; D possibly corresponds to TRBD1 (6 bases). With 5 bases removed from V and 12 bases from J, the gap between germline ends came to 14 bases. The germline V gene encodes CDR1 SGHTA and CDR2 FQGNSA. This CDR3 spans 13 amino acids. The chain's CDR3 is CASSGAGVGPLHF. CDR3 sequence (DNA): TGTGCCAGCAGCGGAGCAGGGGTGGGACCCCTCCACTTT.

This clone came up once. V usage is TRBV6-5 and J usage is TRBJ1-1, with 8 bases identical to TRBD1. V shed 6 bases and J 3 bases; nucleotides not matched to a gene: 9. The CDR3 runs 15 residues. The germline CDR1 and CDR2 sequences are MNHEY and SVGAGI. CDR3 loop: CASSRTGKSDTEAFF. The DNA of the CDR3 is TGTGCCAGCAGCCGGACAGGGAAATCGGACACTGAAGCTTTCTTT.

V is TRBV4-2 and J is TRBJ1-2; no definite D call. The V gene lost 0 bases and the J gene lost 0 bases, with 8 bases spanning the gap. The CDR3 runs 15 residues. Germline V gene data show CDR1 as LGHNA and CDR2 as YNFKEQ. CDR3 loop: CASSQDAGSNYGYTF. CDR3 bases: TGTGCCAGCAGCCAAGATGCAGGATCTAACTATGGCTACACCTTC.

The V call is TRBV10-3, the J call TRBJ1-2; 7 nucleotides line up with TRBD1. Per germline, CDR1 ENHRY and CDR2 SYGVKD. Trimming removed 2 bases from V and 5 bases from J; junction bases left unmatched: 5. The CDR3 has 14 residues. The DNA for the CDR3 is TGTGCCATCAGTGAGATGGACAGGTCATATGGCTACACCTTC. This encodes CAISEMDRSYGYTF.